In its sample, the clone carrying this T cell receptor (beta chain) was seen many times. The data stem from a study of Graves' ophthalmopathy and Graves' hyperthyroidism. The authors amplified TCR beta CDR3 regions, and they did so from RNA transcripts for repertoire sequencing. An opening RT-PCR round employed HTBI primers and preceded a second-round multiplex PCR. One entry per CDR3 protein results from TCRdb running MiXCR on the multiplex PCR reads. The sample lists just over 600,000 distinct CDR3 sequences, about 24% occurring once. The length of the CDR3 is 15 residues. Trimming took off 2 bases at V and 1 base at J, with 9 bases between the two ends. Germline-derived CDR1 and CDR2 are LNHDA and SQIVND (reference sequence).

The rearrangement links TRBV19 to TRBJ1-5; D gene uncertain. The sequencing sample was made of peripheral blood. The TCR was taken from a woman younger than 30 with stable Graves' hyperthyroidism. Some clones in this sample may be carry-over from other donors' samples. CDR3 bases: TGTGCCAGTAGTATAATTCTTGGGAGCAATCAGCCCCAGCATTTT. It is translated as CASSIILGSNQPQHF.